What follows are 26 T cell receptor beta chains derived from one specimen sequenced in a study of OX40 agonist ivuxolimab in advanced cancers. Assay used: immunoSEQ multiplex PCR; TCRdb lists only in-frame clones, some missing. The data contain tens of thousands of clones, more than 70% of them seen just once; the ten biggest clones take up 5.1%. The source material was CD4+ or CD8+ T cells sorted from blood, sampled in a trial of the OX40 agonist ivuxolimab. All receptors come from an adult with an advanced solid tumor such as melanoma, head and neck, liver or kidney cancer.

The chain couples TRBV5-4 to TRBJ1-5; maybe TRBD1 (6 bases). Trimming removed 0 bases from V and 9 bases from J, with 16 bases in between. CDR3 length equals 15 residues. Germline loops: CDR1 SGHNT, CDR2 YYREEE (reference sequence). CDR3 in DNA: TGTGCCAGCAGCTTGGACCTACAGGGCCCCGGGCCCCAGCATTTT. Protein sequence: CASSLDLQGPGPQHF.

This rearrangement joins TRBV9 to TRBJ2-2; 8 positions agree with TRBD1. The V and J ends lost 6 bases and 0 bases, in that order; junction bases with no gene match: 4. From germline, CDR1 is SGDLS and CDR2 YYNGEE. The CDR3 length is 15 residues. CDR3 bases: TGTGCCAGCAACACAGGGGGTGCGAACACCGGGGAGCTGTTTTTT. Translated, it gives CASNTGGANTGELFF.

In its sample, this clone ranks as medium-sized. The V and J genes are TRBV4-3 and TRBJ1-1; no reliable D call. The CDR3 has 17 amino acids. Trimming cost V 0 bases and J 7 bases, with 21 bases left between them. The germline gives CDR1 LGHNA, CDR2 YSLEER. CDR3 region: CASSQDWFRSLGREAFF. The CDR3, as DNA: TGCGCCAGCAGCCAAGATTGGTTTAGGTCGCTCGGCCGTGAAGCTTTCTTT.

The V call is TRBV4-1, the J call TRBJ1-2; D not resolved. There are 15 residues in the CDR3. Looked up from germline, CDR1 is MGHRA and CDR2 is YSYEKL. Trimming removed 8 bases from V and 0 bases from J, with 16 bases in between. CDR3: CASGDIRSTNYGYTF. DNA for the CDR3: TGCGCCAGCGGGGATATTAGATCGACTAACTATGGCTACACCTTC.

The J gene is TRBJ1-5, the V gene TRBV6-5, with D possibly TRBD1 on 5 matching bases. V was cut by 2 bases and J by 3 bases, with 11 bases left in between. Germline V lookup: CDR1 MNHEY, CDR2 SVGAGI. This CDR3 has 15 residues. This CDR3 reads CASSYGAANNQPQHF. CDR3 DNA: TGTGCCAGCAGTTACGGGGCAGCTAACAATCAGCCCCAGCATTTT.

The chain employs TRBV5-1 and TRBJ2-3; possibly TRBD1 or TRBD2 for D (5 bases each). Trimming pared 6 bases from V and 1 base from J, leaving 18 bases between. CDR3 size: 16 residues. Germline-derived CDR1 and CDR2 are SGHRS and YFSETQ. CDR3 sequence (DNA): TGCGCCAGCACCCGAGGGGCGGTCTCCGGCACAGATACGCAGTATTTT. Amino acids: CASTRGAVSGTDTQYF.

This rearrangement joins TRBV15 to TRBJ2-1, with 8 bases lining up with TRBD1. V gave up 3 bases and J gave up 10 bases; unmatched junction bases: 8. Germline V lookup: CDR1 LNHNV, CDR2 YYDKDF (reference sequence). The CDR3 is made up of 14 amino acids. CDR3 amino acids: CATSRAGQVLEQFF. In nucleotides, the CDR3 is TGTGCCACCAGCAGGGCGGGACAGGTATTGGAGCAGTTCTTC. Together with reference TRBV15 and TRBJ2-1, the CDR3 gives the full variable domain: DAMVIQNPRYQVTQFGKPVTLSCSQTLNHNVMYWYQQKSSQAPKLLFHYYDKDFNNEADTPDNFQSRRPNTSFCFLDIRSPGLGDTAMYLCATSRAGQVLEQFFGPGTRLTVL.

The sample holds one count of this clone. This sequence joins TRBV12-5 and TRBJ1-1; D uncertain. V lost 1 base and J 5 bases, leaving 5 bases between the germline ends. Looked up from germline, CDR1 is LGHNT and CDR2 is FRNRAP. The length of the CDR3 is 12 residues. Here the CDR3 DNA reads TGTGCTAGTGGTTTGGAGCAGACTGAAGCTTTCTTT. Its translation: CASGLEQTEAFF. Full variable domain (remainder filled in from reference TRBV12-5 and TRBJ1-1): DARVTQTPRHKVTEMGQEVTMRCQPILGHNTVFWYRQTMMQGLELLAYFRNRAPLDDSGMPKDRFSAEMPDATLATLKIQPSEPRDSAVYFCASGLEQTEAFFGQGTRLTVV.

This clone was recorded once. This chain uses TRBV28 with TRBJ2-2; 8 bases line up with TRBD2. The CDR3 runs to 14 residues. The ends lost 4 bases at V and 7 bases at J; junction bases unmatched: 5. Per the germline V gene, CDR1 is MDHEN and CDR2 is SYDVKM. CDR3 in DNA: TGTGCCAGCAGTTCGGCAGGGACTAGCGGGGAGCTGTTTTTT. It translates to CASSSAGTSGELFF.

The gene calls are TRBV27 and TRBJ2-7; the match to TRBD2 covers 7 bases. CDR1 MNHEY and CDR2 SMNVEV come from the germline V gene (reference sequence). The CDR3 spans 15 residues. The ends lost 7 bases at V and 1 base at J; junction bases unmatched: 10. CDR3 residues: CASKPTSEVSYEQYF. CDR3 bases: TGTGCCAGCAAACCCACTAGCGAGGTGTCCTACGAGCAGTACTTC.

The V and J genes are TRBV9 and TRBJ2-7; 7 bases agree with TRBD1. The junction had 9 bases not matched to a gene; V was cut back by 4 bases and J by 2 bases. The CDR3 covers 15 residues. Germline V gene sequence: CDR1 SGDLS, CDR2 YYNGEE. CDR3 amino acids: CASSPATGSPYEQYF. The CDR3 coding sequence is TGTGCCAGCAGCCCAGCGACAGGGAGTCCCTACGAGCAGTACTTC.

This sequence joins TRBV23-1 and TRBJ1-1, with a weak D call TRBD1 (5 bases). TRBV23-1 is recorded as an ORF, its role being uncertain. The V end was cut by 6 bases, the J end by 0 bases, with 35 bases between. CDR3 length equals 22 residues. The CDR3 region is CASSRTRKLKPPGNIMNTEAFF. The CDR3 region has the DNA TGCGCCAGCAGCCGTACCAGGAAATTAAAGCCTCCAGGGAACATCATGAACACTGAAGCTTTCTTT.

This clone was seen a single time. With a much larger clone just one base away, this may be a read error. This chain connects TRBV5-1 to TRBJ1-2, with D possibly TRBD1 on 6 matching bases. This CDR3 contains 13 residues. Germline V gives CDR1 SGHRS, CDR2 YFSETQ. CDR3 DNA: TGCGCCAGCAGTCCCAGGGGCCAGTATGACTACACCTTC. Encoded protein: CASSPRGQYDYTF.

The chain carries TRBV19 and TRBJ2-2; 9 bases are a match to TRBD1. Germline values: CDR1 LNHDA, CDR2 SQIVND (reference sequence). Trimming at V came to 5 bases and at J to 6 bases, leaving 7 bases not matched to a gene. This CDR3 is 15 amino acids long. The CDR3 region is CASSGWTGAAGELFF. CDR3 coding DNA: TGTGCCAGTAGTGGCTGGACAGGGGCCGCCGGGGAGCTGTTTTTT.

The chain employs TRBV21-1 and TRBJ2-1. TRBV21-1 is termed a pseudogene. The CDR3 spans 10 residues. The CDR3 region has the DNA TGTGCCAGGACGGCCAATGAGCAGTTCTTC. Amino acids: CARTANEQFF.

The CDR3 DNA reads TGTGCCAGCAACCGGGACAGCTATGGCTACACCTTC. It codes for CASNRDSYGYTF. The gene calls are TRBV9 and TRBJ1-2; TRBD1 matches 7 bases. CDR3 length: 12 amino acids. Germline lookup yields CDR1 SGDLS and CDR2 YYNGEE. Trimming cost V 6 bases and J 4 bases; bases outside gene matches: 3. The full variable domain, completed using reference TRBV9 and TRBJ1-2, is DSGVTQTPKHLITATGQRVTLRCSPRSGDLSVYWYQQSLDQGLQFLIQYYNGEERAKGNILERFSAQQFPDLHSELNLSSLELGDSALYFCASNRDSYGYTFGSGTRLTVV.

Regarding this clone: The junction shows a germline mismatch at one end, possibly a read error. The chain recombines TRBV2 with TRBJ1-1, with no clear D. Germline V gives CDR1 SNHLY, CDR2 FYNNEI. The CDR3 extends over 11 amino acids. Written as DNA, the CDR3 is TGTGCCAGCAGCGCTTACACCGAAGCTTTCTTT. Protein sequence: CASSAYTEAFF.

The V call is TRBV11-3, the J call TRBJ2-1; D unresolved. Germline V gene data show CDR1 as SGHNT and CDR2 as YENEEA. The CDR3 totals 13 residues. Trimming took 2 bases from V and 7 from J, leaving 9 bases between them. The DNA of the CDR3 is TGTGCCAGCAGCTTACCCCAAAGGAATGAGCAGTTCTTC. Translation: CASSLPQRNEQFF.

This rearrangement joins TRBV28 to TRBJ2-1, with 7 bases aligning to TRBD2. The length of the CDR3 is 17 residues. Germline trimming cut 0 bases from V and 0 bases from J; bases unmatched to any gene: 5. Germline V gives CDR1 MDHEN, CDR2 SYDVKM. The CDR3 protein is CASSLWRGKSSYNEQFF. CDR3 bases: TGTGCCAGCAGTTTATGGCGGGGGAAGAGCTCCTACAATGAGCAGTTCTTC.

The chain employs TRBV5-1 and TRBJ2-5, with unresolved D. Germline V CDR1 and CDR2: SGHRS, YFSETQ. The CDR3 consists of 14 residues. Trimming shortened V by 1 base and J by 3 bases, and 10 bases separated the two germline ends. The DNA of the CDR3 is TGCGCCAGCAGCTTGAAAGGGTACGAAGAGACCCAGTACTTC. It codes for CASSLKGYEETQYF.

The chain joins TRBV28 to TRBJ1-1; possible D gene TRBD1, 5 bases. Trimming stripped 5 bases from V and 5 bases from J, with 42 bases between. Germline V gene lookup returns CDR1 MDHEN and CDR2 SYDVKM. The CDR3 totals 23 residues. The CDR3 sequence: CASSPPNLSFTSSPDSRRTEAFF. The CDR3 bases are TGTGCCAGCAGTCCCCCCAACCTCTCCTTCACCTCTTCCCCCGACAGTAGGAGGACTGAAGCTTTCTTT. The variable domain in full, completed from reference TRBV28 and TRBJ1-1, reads DVKVTQSSRYLVKRTGEKVFLECVQDMDHENMFWYRQDPGLGLRLIYFSYDVKMKEKGDIPEGYSVSREKKERFSLILESASTNQTSMYLCASSPPNLSFTSSPDSRRTEAFFGQGTRLTVV.

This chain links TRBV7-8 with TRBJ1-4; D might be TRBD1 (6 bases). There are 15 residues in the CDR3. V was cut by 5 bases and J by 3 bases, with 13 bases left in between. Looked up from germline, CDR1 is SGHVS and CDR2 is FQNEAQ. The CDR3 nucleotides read TGTGCCAGCAGCGTACAGGGTGGTGCTAATGAAAAACTGTTTTTT. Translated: CASSVQGGANEKLFF.

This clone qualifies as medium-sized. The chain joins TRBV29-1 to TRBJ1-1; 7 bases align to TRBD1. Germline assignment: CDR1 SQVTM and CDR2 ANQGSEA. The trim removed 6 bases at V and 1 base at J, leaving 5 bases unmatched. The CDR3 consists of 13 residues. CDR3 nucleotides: TGCAGCGTGACAGGGAACGGGAACACTGAAGCTTTCTTT. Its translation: CSVTGNGNTEAFF.

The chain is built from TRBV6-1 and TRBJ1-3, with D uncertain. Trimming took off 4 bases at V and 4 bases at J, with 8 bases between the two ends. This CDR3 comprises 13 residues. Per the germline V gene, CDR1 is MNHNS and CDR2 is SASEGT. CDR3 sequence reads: CASSVSEGNTIYF. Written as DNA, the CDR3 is TGTGCCAGCAGTGTTTCGGAGGGAAACACCATATATTTT.

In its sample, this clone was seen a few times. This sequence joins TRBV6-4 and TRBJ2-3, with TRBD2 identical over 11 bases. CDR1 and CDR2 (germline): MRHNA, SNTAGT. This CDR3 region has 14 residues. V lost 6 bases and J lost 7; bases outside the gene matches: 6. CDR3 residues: CASRGLAATNTQYF. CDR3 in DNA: TGTGCCAGCAGGGGACTAGCGGCCACGAATACGCAGTATTTT.

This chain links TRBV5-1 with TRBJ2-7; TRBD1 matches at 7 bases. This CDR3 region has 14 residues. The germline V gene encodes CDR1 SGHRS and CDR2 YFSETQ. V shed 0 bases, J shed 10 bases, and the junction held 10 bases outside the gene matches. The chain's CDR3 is CASSLGDRHDGQYF. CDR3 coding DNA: TGCGCCAGCAGCTTGGGGGACAGACACGACGGACAGTACTTC.